The TCR beta chain described here comes from a study of circulating and synovial CD4+ cells in juvenile arthritis. The CDR3 is 11 amino acids. Trimming removed 10 bases at V and 2 bases at J, with 9 bases between. Germline V gene sequence: CDR1 MGHDK, CDR2 SYGVNS. Data came from immunoSEQ multiplex PCR; TCRdb stores just in-frame clones and leaves some out. The sample lists fewer than 40,000 clones; just under 97% were seen once. The receptor was isolated from a human donor with juvenile idiopathic arthritis. The gene calls are TRBV25-1 and TRBJ2-7, with D perhaps TRBD1 (5 bases). The sequenced sample consisted of CD4+ T cells from blood. CDR3 nucleotides: TGTGCCACCAAGGGGCCCTACGAGCAGTACTTC. Its protein product is CATKGPYEQYF.